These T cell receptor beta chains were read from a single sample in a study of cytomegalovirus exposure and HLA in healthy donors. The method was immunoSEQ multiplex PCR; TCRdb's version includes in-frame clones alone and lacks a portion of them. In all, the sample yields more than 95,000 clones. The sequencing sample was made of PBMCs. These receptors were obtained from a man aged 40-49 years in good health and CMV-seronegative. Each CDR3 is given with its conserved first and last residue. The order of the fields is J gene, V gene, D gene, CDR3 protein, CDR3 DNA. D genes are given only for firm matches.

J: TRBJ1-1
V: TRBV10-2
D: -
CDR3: CASSDRRGLGMDTEAFF
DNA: TGCGCCAGCAGCGACAGAAGGGGCCTAGGGATGGACACTGAAGCTTTCTTT

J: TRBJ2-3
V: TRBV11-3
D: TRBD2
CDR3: CASSSGTSGSTDTQYF
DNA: TGTGCCAGCAGCTCCGGGACTAGCGGGAGCACAGATACGCAGTATTTT

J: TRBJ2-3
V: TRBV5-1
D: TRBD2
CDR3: CASRLGTSGFTDTQYF
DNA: TGCGCCAGCAGACTTGGGACTAGCGGCTTCACAGATACGCAGTATTTT

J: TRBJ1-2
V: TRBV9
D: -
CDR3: CASSVGAENYGYTF
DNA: TGTGCCAGCAGCGTAGGGGCAGAAAACTATGGCTACACCTTC

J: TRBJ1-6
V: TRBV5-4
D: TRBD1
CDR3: CASSLAGGSSLHF
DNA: TGTGCCAGCAGCTTGGCAGGGGGGTCGTCCCTCCACTTT

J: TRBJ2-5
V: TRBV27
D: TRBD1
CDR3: CASSQTGGWETQYF
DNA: TGTGCCAGCAGTCAGACAGGGGGCTGGGAGACCCAGTACTTC

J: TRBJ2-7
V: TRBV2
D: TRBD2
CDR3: CASRPTSGASYEQYF
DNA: TGTGCCAGCAGGCCGACTAGCGGCGCCTCCTACGAGCAGTACTTC

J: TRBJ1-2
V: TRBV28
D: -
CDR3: CASSSGYKGYGYTF
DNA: TGTGCCAGCAGTTCAGGGTATAAGGGGTATGGCTACACCTTC

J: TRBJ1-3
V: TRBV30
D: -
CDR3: CAWTVFSGNTIYF
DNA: TGTGCCTGGACAGTTTTCTCTGGAAACACCATATATTTT

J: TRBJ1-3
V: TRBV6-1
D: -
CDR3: CASSEREFGSGNTIYF
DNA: -

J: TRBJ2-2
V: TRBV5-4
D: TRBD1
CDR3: CASSLDPRQGAAGELFF
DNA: TGTGCCAGCAGCTTGGACCCCCGACAGGGGGCGGCCGGGGAGCTGTTTTTT

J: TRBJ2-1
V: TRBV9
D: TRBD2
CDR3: CASTGTSGSTSYNEQFF
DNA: TGTGCCAGCACGGGGACTAGCGGGAGTACGTCCTACAATGAGCAGTTCTTC

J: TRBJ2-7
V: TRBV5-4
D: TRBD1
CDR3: CASSSRDRGVGDEQYF
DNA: TGTGCCAGCAGCAGCCGGGACAGGGGGGTAGGGGACGAGCAGTACTTC